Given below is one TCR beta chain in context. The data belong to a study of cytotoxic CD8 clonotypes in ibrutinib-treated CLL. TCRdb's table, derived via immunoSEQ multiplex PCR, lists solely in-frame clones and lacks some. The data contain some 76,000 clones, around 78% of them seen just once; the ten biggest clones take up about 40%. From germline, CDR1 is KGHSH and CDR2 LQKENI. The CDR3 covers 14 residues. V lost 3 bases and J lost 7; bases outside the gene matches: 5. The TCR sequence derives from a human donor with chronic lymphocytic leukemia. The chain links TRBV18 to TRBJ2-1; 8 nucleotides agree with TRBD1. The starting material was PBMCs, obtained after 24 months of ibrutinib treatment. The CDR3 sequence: CASSPGQGENEQFF. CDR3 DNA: TGTGCCAGCTCACCCGGACAGGGCGAGAATGAGCAGTTCTTC.